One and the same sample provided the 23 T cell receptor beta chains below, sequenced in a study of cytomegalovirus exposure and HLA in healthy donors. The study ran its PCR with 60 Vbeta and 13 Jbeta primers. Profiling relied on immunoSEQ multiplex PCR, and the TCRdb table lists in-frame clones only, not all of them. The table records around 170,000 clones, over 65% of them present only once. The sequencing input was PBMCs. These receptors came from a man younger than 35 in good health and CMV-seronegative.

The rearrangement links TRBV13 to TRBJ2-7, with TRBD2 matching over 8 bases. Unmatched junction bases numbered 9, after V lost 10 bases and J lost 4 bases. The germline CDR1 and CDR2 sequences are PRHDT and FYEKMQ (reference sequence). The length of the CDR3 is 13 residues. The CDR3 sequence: CAISRGGGYEQYF. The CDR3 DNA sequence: TGTGCCATCTCCCGGGGGGGCGGATACGAGCAGTACTTC.

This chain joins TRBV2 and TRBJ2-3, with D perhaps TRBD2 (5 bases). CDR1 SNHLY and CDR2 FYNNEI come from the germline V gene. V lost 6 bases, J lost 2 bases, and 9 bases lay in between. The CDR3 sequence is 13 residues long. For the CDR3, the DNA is TGTGCCAGCAGCCTGAGGGTCACAGATACGCAGTATTTT. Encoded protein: CASSLRVTDTQYF.

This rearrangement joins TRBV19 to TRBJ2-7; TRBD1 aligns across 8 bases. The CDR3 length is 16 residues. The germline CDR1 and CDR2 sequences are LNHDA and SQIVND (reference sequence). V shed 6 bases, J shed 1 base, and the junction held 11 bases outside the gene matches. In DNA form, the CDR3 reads TGTGCCAGTAGCCCCCGGGGGACAGGATTATCCTACGAGCAGTACTTC. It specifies CASSPRGTGLSYEQYF.

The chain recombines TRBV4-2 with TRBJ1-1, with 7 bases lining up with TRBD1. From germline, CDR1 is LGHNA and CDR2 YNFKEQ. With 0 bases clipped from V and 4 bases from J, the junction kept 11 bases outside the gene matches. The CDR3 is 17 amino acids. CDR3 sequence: CASSQESRGMAGTEAFF. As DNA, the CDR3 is TGTGCCAGCAGCCAAGAATCCAGGGGGATGGCCGGCACTGAAGCTTTCTTT.

The CDR3 spells CASTHLDRNTEAFF. The CDR3 DNA reads TGTGCCAGCACCCACCTAGACAGGAACACTGAAGCTTTCTTT. The rearrangement joins TRBV6-1 to TRBJ1-1; a weak D match, TRBD1 (5 bases). V lost 7 bases, J lost 1 base, and 13 bases lay in between. The CDR3 has 14 amino acids. CDR1 and CDR2 from the germline V gene are MNHNS and SASEGT.

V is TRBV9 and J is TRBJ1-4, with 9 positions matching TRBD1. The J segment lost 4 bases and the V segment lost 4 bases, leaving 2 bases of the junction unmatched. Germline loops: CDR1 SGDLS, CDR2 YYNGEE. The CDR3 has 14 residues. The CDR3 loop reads CASSKGQGNEKLFF. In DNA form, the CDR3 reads TGTGCCAGCAGCAAGGGACAGGGTAATGAAAAACTGTTTTTT.

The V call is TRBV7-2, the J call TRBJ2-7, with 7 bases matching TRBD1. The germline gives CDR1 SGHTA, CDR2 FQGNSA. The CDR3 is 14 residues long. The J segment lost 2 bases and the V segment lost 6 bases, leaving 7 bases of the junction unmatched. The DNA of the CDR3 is TGTGCCAGCAGACAGGGGCTCCCCCCCTACGAGCAGTACTTC. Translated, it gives CASRQGLPPYEQYF.

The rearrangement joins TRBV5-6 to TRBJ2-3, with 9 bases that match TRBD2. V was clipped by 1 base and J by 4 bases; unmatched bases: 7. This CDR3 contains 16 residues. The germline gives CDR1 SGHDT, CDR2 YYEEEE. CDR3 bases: TGTGCCAGCAGCTTGTCGGCGGGAGGGCCCCCAGATACGCAGTATTTT. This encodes CASSLSAGGPPDTQYF.

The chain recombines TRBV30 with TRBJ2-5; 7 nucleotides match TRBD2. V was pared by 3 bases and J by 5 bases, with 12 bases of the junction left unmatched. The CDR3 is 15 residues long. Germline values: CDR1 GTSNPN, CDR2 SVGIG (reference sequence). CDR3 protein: CAWSQRTSMVETQYF. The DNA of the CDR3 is TGTGCCTGGAGCCAGAGGACTAGTATGGTGGAGACCCAGTACTTC.

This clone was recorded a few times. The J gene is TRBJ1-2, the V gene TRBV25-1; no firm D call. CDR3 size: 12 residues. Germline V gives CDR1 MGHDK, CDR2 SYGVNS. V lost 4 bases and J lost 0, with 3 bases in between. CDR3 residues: CASSATNYGYTF. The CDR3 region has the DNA TGTGCCAGCAGTGCTACTAACTATGGCTACACCTTC.

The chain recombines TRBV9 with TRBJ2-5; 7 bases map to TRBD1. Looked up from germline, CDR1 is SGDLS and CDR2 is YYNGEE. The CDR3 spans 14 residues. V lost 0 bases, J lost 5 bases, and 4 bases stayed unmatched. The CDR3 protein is CASSVGDRDETQYF. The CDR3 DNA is TGTGCCAGCAGCGTAGGTGACAGGGATGAGACCCAGTACTTC.

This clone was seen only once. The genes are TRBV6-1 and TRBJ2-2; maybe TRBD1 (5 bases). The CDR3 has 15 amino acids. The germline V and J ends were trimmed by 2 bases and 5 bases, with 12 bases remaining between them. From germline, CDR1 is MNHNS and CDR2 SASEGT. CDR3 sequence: CASSERKGYTGELFF. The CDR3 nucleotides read TGTGCCAGCAGTGAAAGAAAGGGGTATACCGGGGAGCTGTTTTTT.

The CDR3 protein is CASSLGPSGSEQYF. CDR3 coding DNA: TGTGCCAGCAGCTTAGGCCCTAGCGGGAGCGAGCAGTACTTC. The chain carries TRBV7-9 and TRBJ2-7, with 10 bases lining up with TRBD2. This CDR3 spans 14 amino acids. From germline, CDR1 is SEHNR and CDR2 FQNEAQ (reference sequence). V shed 1 base and J 6 bases; nucleotides not matched to a gene: 3.

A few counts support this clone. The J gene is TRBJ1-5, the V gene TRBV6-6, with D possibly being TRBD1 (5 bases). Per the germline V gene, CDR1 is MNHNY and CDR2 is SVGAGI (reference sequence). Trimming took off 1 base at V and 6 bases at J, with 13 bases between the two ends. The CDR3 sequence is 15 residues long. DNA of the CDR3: TGTGCCAGCAGTTACTTAGGGGTAGGAAGTCAGCCCCAGCATTTT. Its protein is CASSYLGVGSQPQHF.

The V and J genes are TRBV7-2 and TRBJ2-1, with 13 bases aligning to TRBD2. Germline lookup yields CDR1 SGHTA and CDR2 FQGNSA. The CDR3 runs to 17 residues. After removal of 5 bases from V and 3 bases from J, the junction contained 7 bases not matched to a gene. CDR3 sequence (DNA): TGTGCCAGCAGCGAAACTAGCGGGGGGGCCTACTACAATGAGCAGTTCTTC. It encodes CASSETSGGAYYNEQFF. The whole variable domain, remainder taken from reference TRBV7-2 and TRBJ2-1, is GAGVSQSPSNKVTEKGKDVELRCDPISGHTALYWYRQSLGQGLEFLIYFQGNSAPDKSGLPSDRFSAERTGGSVSTLTIQRTQQEDSAVYLCASSETSGGAYYNEQFFGPGTRLTVL.

The CDR3 DNA reads TGTGCCAGCAGCTTGACAGGGTCGGTTCAGCCCCAGCATTTT. Translation gives CASSLTGSVQPQHF. The V call is TRBV5-8, the J call TRBJ1-5; TRBD1 is a possible D gene (6 bases). V lost 1 base and J lost 6, with 11 bases in between. Germline assignment: CDR1 SGHTS and CDR2 YDEGEE. This CDR3 has 14 amino acids.

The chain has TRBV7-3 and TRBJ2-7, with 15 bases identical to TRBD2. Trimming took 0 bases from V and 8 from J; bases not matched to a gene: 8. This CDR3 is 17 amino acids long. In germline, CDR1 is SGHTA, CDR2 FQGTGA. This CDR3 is CASSLTGLAGGPCKQYF. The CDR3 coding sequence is TGTGCCAGCAGCTTAACCGGACTAGCGGGAGGGCCGTGCAAGCAGTACTTC.

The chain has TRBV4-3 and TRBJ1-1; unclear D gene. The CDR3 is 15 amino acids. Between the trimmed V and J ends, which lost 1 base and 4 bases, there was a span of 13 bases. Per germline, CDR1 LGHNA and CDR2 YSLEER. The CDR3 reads CASSQARGMGTEAFF. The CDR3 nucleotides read TGCGCCAGCAGCCAAGCCCGGGGTATGGGCACTGAAGCTTTCTTT.

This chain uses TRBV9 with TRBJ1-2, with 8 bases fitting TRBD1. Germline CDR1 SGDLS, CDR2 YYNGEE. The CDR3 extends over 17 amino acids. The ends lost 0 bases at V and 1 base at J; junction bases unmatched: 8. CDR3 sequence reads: CASSVDAGGAGNYGYTF. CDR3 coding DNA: TGTGCCAGCAGCGTAGACGCAGGGGGCGCCGGTAACTATGGCTACACCTTC.

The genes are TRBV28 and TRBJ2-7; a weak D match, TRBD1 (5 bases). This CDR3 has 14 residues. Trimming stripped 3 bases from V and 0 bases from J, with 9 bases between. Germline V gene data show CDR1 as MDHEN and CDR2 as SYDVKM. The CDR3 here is CASSLAGNSYEQYF. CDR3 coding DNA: TGTGCCAGCAGTTTGGCAGGGAACTCCTACGAGCAGTACTTC.

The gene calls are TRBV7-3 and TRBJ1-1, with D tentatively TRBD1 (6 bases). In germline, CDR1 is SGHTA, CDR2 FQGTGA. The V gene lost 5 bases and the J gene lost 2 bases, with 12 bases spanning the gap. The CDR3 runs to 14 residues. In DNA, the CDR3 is TGTGCCAGCAGCCCGACAGGTGGAAACACTGAAGCTTTCTTT. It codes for CASSPTGGNTEAFF.

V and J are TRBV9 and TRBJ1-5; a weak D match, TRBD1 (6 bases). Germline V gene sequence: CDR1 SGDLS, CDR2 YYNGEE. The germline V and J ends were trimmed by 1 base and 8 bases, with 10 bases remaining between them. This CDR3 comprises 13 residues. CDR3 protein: CASSVRGGEPQHF. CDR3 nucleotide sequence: TGTGCCAGCAGCGTAAGAGGGGGAGAGCCCCAGCATTTT.

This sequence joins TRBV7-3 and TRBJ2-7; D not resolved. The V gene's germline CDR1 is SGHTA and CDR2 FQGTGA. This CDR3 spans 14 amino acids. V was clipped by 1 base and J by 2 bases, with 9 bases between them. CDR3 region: CASSLNPNPYEQYF. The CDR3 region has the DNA TGTGCCAGCAGCTTAAATCCTAACCCCTACGAGCAGTACTTC.